The 21 T cell receptor beta chains below all came from one sample that was sequenced in a study of blood T cell repertoires in COVID-19. Here immunoSEQ multiplex PCR was the method, and the copy in TCRdb shows in-frame clones only, minus some. In the table there are about 71,000 clones, 80% to 95% of which are singletons. Sequencing was performed on peripheral blood. The origin of the receptors is a woman older than 75 with acute or convalescent COVID-19.

J is TRBJ2-2 and V is TRBV5-1, with 9 bases that match TRBD1. This CDR3 contains 15 residues. J gave up 7 bases and V 0 bases, and 4 bases lay outside the gene matches. Germline loops: CDR1 SGHRS, CDR2 YFSETQ. CDR3 residues: CASSLGDRESGELFF. CDR3 nucleotides: TGCGCCAGCAGCTTGGGGGACAGGGAGAGCGGGGAGCTGTTTTTT.

J is TRBJ2-3 and V is TRBV19, with TRBD1 identical over 8 bases. V lost 7 bases to trimming and J lost 6 bases; unmatched junction nucleotides: 15. The CDR3 length is 16 residues. Germline CDR1 LNHDA, CDR2 SQIVND (reference sequence). Written as DNA, the CDR3 is TGTGCCAGTAAGGGAGGTCCTGGACAGGGACTTGATACGCAGTATTTT. It is translated as CASKGGPGQGLDTQYF.

This chain links TRBV12-3 or TRBV12-4 with TRBJ1-3; D is uncertain. The CDR3 consists of 11 residues. The V end lost 7 bases, the J end lost 2 bases, and 3 bases lay between the germline ends. DNA of the CDR3: TGTGCCAGCACTCCTGGAAACACCATATATTTT. Its translation: CASTPGNTIYF.

This clone was recorded only once. The rearrangement links TRBV11-2 to TRBJ2-3; D unresolved. V was clipped by 2 bases and J by 0 bases, with 12 bases between them. The germline CDR1 and CDR2 sequences are SGHAT and FQNNGV. There are 16 residues in the CDR3. The chain's CDR3 is CASSLPTRTSTDTQYF. The CDR3, as DNA: TGTGCCAGCAGCTTACCGACAAGAACTAGCACAGATACGCAGTATTTT.

The V and J genes are TRBV6-6 and TRBJ2-5; a weak D match, TRBD2 (6 bases). Trimming left V 8 bases short and J 4 bases short, with 11 bases between. The CDR3 length is 12 residues. CDR1 is MNHNY, CDR2 SVGAGI, per germline (reference sequence). The CDR3 DNA follows: TGTGCCAGCGGGAGAGCGGGAGAGACCCAGTACTTC. This translates into CASGRAGETQYF.

The chain couples TRBV5-1 to TRBJ1-4; TRBD1 matches at 11 bases. Looked up from germline, CDR1 is SGHRS and CDR2 is YFSETQ. This CDR3 has 14 residues. After removal of 4 bases from V and 8 bases from J, the junction contained 4 bases not matched to a gene. This CDR3 is CASSGGTGGEKLFF. The CDR3 DNA sequence: TGCGCCAGCAGCGGCGGGACAGGGGGGGAAAAACTGTTTTTT.

The chain's CDR3 is CASSPSGGARNEQFF. Written as DNA, the CDR3 is TGTGCCAGCAGCCCAAGCGGGGGGGCCAGGAATGAGCAGTTCTTC. The rearrangement uses TRBV5-4 and TRBJ2-1, with 10 nucleotides matching TRBD2. V lost 4 bases and J lost 7; bases outside the gene matches: 8. CDR1 is SGHNT and CDR2 is YYREEE in the germline V gene (reference sequence). The CDR3 totals 15 residues.

This clone is a singleton in its sample. The rearrangement joins TRBV3-1 (or the pseudogene TRBV3-2) to TRBJ1-1; D might be TRBD1 (5 bases). Trimming took off 7 bases at V and 7 bases at J, with 13 bases between the two ends. This CDR3 is 12 amino acids long. CDR1 and CDR2 from the germline V gene are LGHDT and YNNKEL (reference sequence). The CDR3 DNA reads TGTGCCAGCACCCGGGGGAGAGGTGAAGCTTTCTTT. Protein sequence: CASTRGRGEAFF.

The chain uses TRBV9 and TRBJ2-1, with a tentative D call TRBD2 (6 bases). Deletions cut 2 bases from V and 4 bases from J, with 7 bases between. Germline V gene sequence: CDR1 SGDLS, CDR2 YYNGEE. The CDR3 runs to 13 residues. CDR3 protein: CASSVDYYNEQFF. The CDR3 DNA sequence: TGTGCCAGCAGCGTGGACTATTACAATGAGCAGTTCTTC.

The CDR3 region is CASGPYSNQPQHF. For the CDR3, the DNA is TGTGCCAGCGGGCCGTATAGCAATCAGCCCCAGCATTTT. This chain links TRBV28 with TRBJ1-5; the D is unclear. CDR3 length equals 13 residues. Trimming took 8 bases from V and 0 from J, leaving 8 bases between them. The V gene's germline CDR1 is MDHEN and CDR2 SYDVKM.

The V gene is TRBV2, the J gene TRBJ2-1; D is possibly TRBD1 (6 bases). The CDR3 length is 16 residues. Trimming shortened V by 5 bases and J by 5 bases, and 19 bases separated the two germline ends. Germline V gives CDR1 SNHLY, CDR2 FYNNEI. The CDR3 reads CASSIRGRARDNEQFF. The CDR3 DNA is TGTGCCAGCAGTATCAGGGGCAGGGCTAGGGACAATGAGCAGTTCTTC.

The chain is built from TRBV4-3 and TRBJ2-7, with 8 bases aligning to TRBD1. Germline-derived CDR1 and CDR2 are LGHNA and YSLEER. V lost 1 base to trimming and J lost 3 bases; unmatched junction nucleotides: 8. The CDR3 length is 16 residues. The CDR3 DNA reads as TGCGCCAGCAGCCAAGCCCCGGGACAGGTCGTCTACGAGCAGTACTTC. It codes for CASSQAPGQVVYEQYF.

V and J are TRBV28 and TRBJ2-1; 8 bases line up with TRBD2. Germline lookup yields CDR1 MDHEN and CDR2 SYDVKM. CDR3 length equals 15 residues. The trim removed 9 bases at V and 8 bases at J, leaving 15 bases unmatched. The CDR3 bases are TGTGCCAGTACCTCAGGGGCTAGCGGGTTTTATGAGCAGTTCTTC. It specifies CASTSGASGFYEQFF.

This clone came up a few times. The chain has TRBV6-5 and TRBJ2-1; TRBD2 matches at 10 bases. Germline CDR1 is MNHEY and CDR2 is SVGAGI. The length of the CDR3 is 15 residues. Trimming at V came to 6 bases and at J to 3 bases, leaving 5 bases not matched to a gene. CDR3 in amino acids: CASRGTSEHYNEQFF. In nucleotides, the CDR3 is TGTGCCAGCAGGGGGACTAGCGAGCACTACAATGAGCAGTTCTTC.

The V and J genes are TRBV5-4 and TRBJ2-2; TRBD2 aligns across 12 bases. Unmatched junction bases numbered 7, after V lost 4 bases and J lost 6 bases. In germline, CDR1 is SGHNT, CDR2 YYREEE (reference sequence). This CDR3 spans 16 amino acids. The CDR3 region is CASSAGLAGKPGELFF. The DNA for the CDR3 is TGTGCCAGCAGCGCCGGACTAGCGGGAAAACCCGGGGAGCTGTTTTTT. The full variable domain, rest sourced from reference TRBV5-4 and TRBJ2-2, is ETGVTQSPTHLIKTRGQQVTLRCSSQSGHNTVSWYQQALGQGPQFIFQYYREEENGRGNFPPRFSGLQFPNYSSELNVNALELDDSALYLCASSAGLAGKPGELFFGEGSRLTVL.

J is TRBJ1-3 and V is TRBV6-5; no firm D call. Germline-derived CDR1 and CDR2 are MNHEY and SVGAGI. This CDR3 has 15 amino acids. Trimming removed 6 bases from V and 2 bases from J, with 14 bases in between. The DNA of the CDR3 is TGTGCCAGCAGAAGAGGGAGGTCCGCTGGAAACACCATATATTTT. Amino acid sequence: CASRRGRSAGNTIYF.

This chain uses TRBV5-6 with TRBJ1-2; D is uncertain. Per germline, CDR1 SGHDT and CDR2 YYEEEE. The V end was cut by 2 bases, the J end by 4 bases, with 9 bases between. The CDR3 covers 13 residues. The CDR3 region is CASSLRAPYGYTF. CDR3 coding DNA: TGTGCCAGCAGCTTACGAGCTCCCTATGGCTACACCTTC.

The chain combines TRBV6-5 with TRBJ2-7; D gene ambiguous. In germline, CDR1 is MNHEY, CDR2 SVGAGI. Between the trimmed V and J ends, which lost 0 bases and 3 bases, there was a span of 12 bases. This CDR3 region has 15 residues. In DNA form, the CDR3 reads TGTGCCAGCAGTTACTCAACAGTGGCAAACTACGAGCAGTACTTC. It codes for CASSYSTVANYEQYF.

The rearrangement uses TRBV9 and TRBJ2-2; TRBD2 agrees at 10 bases. This CDR3 region has 16 residues. Trimming took 0 bases from V and 5 from J; bases not matched to a gene: 4. Looked up from germline, CDR1 is SGDLS and CDR2 is YYNGEE. The CDR3 DNA follows: TGTGCCAGCAGCGTAGTCGGAGCGGGAGGGACCGGGGAGCTGTTTTTT. It is translated as CASSVVGAGGTGELFF.

The chain links TRBV7-3 to TRBJ2-2, with a tentative D call TRBD1 (6 bases). The CDR3 is 16 amino acids. The V end was cut by 1 base, the J end by 2 bases, with 11 bases between. Germline CDR1 is SGHTA and CDR2 is FQGTGA. This chain's CDR3 is CASSLNPQGNTGELFF. CDR3 nucleotides: TGTGCCAGCAGCTTAAATCCACAGGGAAACACCGGGGAGCTGTTTTTT.

The CDR3 here is CASSRDRDYGYTF. The CDR3 bases are TGTGCCAGTAGTCGGGACAGGGATTATGGCTACACCTTC. The chain employs TRBV19 and TRBJ1-2, with 9 nucleotides matching TRBD1. This CDR3 is 13 amino acids long. V was pared by 5 bases and J by 5 bases, with 3 bases of the junction left unmatched. CDR1 is LNHDA and CDR2 is SQIVND in the germline V gene (reference sequence).